The clone carrying this TCR beta chain was seen a handful of times. Its target is unknown. This specimen comes from a study of blood T cells in healthy people across ages. The second PCR ran about 6 to 12 cycles with a sample-barcoded 5' primer and J-beta primers. Researchers report that a template-switch adaptor with 12 random nucleotides tagged each cDNA molecule. Sequencing recovered at least 3 million CDR3-containing paired-end reads from each sample. TCRdb recomputed calls from the 5' RACE reads with MiXCR, one row per CDR3 protein. The table lists roughly 1,800,000 distinct CDR3 sequences, about 50% of them singletons. CDR1 is SGHTA and CDR2 is FQGNSA in the germline V gene. The CDR3 covers 13 residues. Study-wide results and limits: Conclusively comparing naive with antigen-experienced cells was impossible with unsorted PBMCs.

The source is a woman between 35 and 50 years old in good health. This chain connects TRBV7-2 to TRBJ2-4; TRBD1 matches 8 bases. The J call is doubtful: the DNA matches TRBJ2-7 better. The source material was blood. CDR3 nucleotides: TGTGCCAGCAGCTTACAGGGGACAGGCGAGCAGTACTTC. It yields the protein CASSLQGTGEQYF.